This T cell receptor (beta chain) was documented in a study of neurological immune-mediated disorders. This clonotype was seen at least ten times. From the 5' RACE reads, TCRdb called clonotypes with MiXCR, one entry per CDR3 protein. The data hold about 24,000 distinct CDR3 sequences, with 13% observed a single time. V was clipped by 6 bases and J by 3 bases, with 26 bases between them. Germline V lookup: CDR1 SNHLY, CDR2 FYNNEI. CDR3 length: 18 amino acids. The chain links TRBV2 to TRBJ1-1, with D possibly being TRBD1 (5 bases). The source material was PBMCs. The TCR was taken from a woman in her 40s with HTLV-1-associated myelopathy (HAM/TSP). CDR3 nucleotide sequence: TGTGCCAGCAGAGAAAACCCCTCGGGACTTCCTGGGGACACTGAAGCTTTCTTT. It is translated as CASRENPSGLPGDTEAFF.